The entry below gives a single T cell receptor (beta chain) sequence along with its context. The data derive from a study of cytomegalovirus exposure and HLA in healthy donors. PCR used 60 Vbeta primers and 13 Jbeta primers. The data were produced by immunoSEQ multiplex PCR, yet TCRdb's version contains in-frame clones alone and is incomplete. The profile covers fewer than 250,000 clones, with about 89% appearing a single time and 1.3% taken by the ten largest. Germline values: CDR1 SNHLY, CDR2 FYNNEI. The CDR3 sequence is 13 residues long. Trimming took 6 bases from V and 6 from J, leaving 12 bases between them.

Sequenced sample: PBMCs. The source is a man aged 25-40 years in good health and CMV-seronegative. J is TRBJ1-5 and V is TRBV2; D possibly corresponds to TRBD1 (5 bases). CDR3 in amino acids: CASRGRIGQPQHF. The CDR3 region has the DNA TGTGCCAGCAGGGGGCGGATCGGTCAGCCCCAGCATTTT.